The 24 T cell receptor beta chains given below trace back to one sample, sequenced in a study of blood T cell repertoires in COVID-19. Clones were sequenced by immunoSEQ multiplex PCR, and TCRdb holds only the in-frame ones, with some missing. The sample contains under 300,000 clones, approximately 83% of which appear only once. Sequences were obtained from peripheral blood. All receptors come from a woman aged 70-85 years with acute or convalescent COVID-19.

In its sample, this clone was seen once. The CDR3 bases are TGTGCCAGCAGCCAAGATAGGGGATTCCGGTCCTACAATGAGCAGTTCTTC. Translation: CASSQDRGFRSYNEQFF. The chain uses TRBV3-1 (or the pseudogene TRBV3-2) and TRBJ2-1, with a weak D call TRBD1 (5 bases). The V end lost 0 bases, the J end lost 1 base, and 13 bases lay between the germline ends. Germline lookup yields CDR1 LGHDT and CDR2 YNNKEL (reference sequence). The CDR3 runs to 17 residues.

The J gene is TRBJ1-5, the V gene TRBV10-3; 10 positions agree with TRBD1. Trimming cost V 3 bases and J 0 bases; bases outside gene matches: 14. Germline V gene sequence: CDR1 ENHRY, CDR2 SYGVKD. The CDR3 contains 20 residues. The CDR3 DNA reads TGTGCCATCAGTGATTACCCCAATGGGACAGGGGATTATAGCAATCAGCCCCAGCATTTT. Its translation is CAISDYPNGTGDYSNQPQHF.

The gene calls are TRBV18 and TRBJ1-1; D is perhaps TRBD1 (5 bases). V lost 6 bases and J 4 bases, leaving 12 bases between the germline ends. This CDR3 spans 13 amino acids. Germline values: CDR1 KGHSH, CDR2 LQKENI. CDR3 sequence: CASSVLQGTEAFF. For the CDR3, the DNA is TGTGCCAGCTCCGTCCTTCAGGGCACTGAAGCTTTCTTT.

The chain combines TRBV11-1 with TRBJ2-5; 9 positions match TRBD2. The CDR3 loop spans 16 amino acids. Germline V gene lookup returns CDR1 SGHAT and CDR2 FQDESV (reference sequence). V shed 5 bases and J 5 bases; nucleotides not matched to a gene: 12. CDR3 sequence (DNA): TGTGCCAGCAGCCGGGCCGGACTAGCGTCGGGGGAGACCCAGTACTTC. It codes for CASSRAGLASGETQYF.

On this clone: The sample has other DNA sequences that encode this CDR3 too. The chain has TRBV12-3 or TRBV12-4 and TRBJ1-2; D is perhaps TRBD1 (5 bases). The length of the CDR3 is 12 residues. V lost 4 bases, J lost 3 bases, and 6 bases lay in between. The CDR3 DNA follows: TGTGCCAGCAGTTCGGGGGACTATGGCTACACCTTC. This sequence encodes CASSSGDYGYTF.

This rearrangement joins TRBV30 to TRBJ2-5, with 12 bases matching TRBD2. Germline V CDR1 and CDR2: GTSNPN, SVGIG (reference sequence). This CDR3 is built from 16 residues. The V segment lost 3 bases and the J segment 2 bases; nucleotides outside the gene matches: 7. The DNA for the CDR3 is TGTGCCTGGAGCCATACCCTAGCGGGGGGGCAAGAGACCCAGTACTTC. The encoded protein is CAWSHTLAGGQETQYF. The entire variable domain, with the rest obtained from reference TRBV30 and TRBJ2-5, is as follows: SQTIHQWPATLVQPVGSPLSLECTVEGTSNPNLYWYRQAAGRGLQLLFYSVGIGQISSEVPQNLSASRPQDRQFILSSKKLLLSDSGFYLCAWSHTLAGGQETQYFGPGTRLLVL.

The chain uses TRBV9 and TRBJ1-5, with 7 bases that match TRBD1. The CDR3 consists of 16 residues. In germline, CDR1 is SGDLS, CDR2 YYNGEE. Germline trimming cut 0 bases from V and 5 bases from J; bases unmatched to any gene: 8. The CDR3 is CASSVEGTAGDQPQHF. The CDR3 nucleotides are TGTGCCAGCAGCGTAGAGGGGACAGCTGGGGATCAGCCCCAGCATTTT.

This clone is a singleton in its sample. As DNA, the CDR3 is TGTGCCAGCAGCCAGGACAGGGTGAGAAATGAGCAGTTCTTC. Translation gives CASSQDRVRNEQFF. J is TRBJ2-1 and V is TRBV5-6, with 8 bases aligning to TRBD1. This CDR3 spans 14 amino acids. Unmatched junction bases numbered 7, after V lost 4 bases and J lost 7 bases. The V gene's germline CDR1 is SGHDT and CDR2 YYEEEE.

This clone was counted a few times. The chain combines TRBV10-1 with TRBJ2-4, with 12 positions matching TRBD1. From germline, CDR1 is WNHNN and CDR2 SYGVQD (reference sequence). Unmatched junction bases numbered 5, after V lost 4 bases and J lost 7 bases. The CDR3 length is 15 residues. The DNA of the CDR3 is TGCGCCAGCAGTGGTGGGACAGGGGGCCGTAACATTCAGTACTTC. Protein product: CASSGGTGGRNIQYF.

The rearrangement links TRBV24-1 to TRBJ1-2; D gene ambiguous. The CDR3 length is 14 residues. Trimming removed 4 bases at V and 6 bases at J, with 14 bases between. Germline V gene lookup returns CDR1 KGHDR and CDR2 SFDVKD. The CDR3 sequence is CATSEPTYTHGYTF. The DNA for the CDR3 is TGTGCCACCAGTGAGCCAACATATACCCATGGCTACACCTTC.

V gene TRBV5-1 combines with J gene TRBJ2-5; a weak D match, TRBD1 (5 bases). Looked up from germline, CDR1 is SGHRS and CDR2 is YFSETQ. The CDR3 extends over 11 amino acids. The V and J ends lost 3 bases and 5 bases respectively, with 5 bases between them. In DNA form, the CDR3 reads TGCGCCAGCAGCTCAGGGGAGACCCAGTACTTC. Translation gives CASSSGETQYF.

The rearrangement joins TRBV29-1 to TRBJ1-2; D unclear. V was clipped by 1 base and J by 6 bases, with 6 bases between them. The CDR3 is made up of 11 amino acids. Germline V lookup: CDR1 SQVTM, CDR2 ANQGSEA. The CDR3 DNA sequence: TGCAGCGTTGAAGGGACTGATGGCTACACCTTC. As protein: CSVEGTDGYTF.

The rearrangement uses TRBV9 and TRBJ1-6; possibly TRBD1 for D (5 bases). V was cut by 3 bases and J by 9 bases, with 10 bases left in between. CDR3 length: 13 amino acids. Per the germline V gene, CDR1 is SGDLS and CDR2 is YYNGEE. The CDR3 bases are TGTGCCAGCAGCGCCGGGACTGCTTCACCCCTCCACTTT. This translates into CASSAGTASPLHF.

This clone was seen only a few times. The V call is TRBV5-1, the J call TRBJ1-1; no reliable D call. V shed 4 bases and J shed 6 bases, with 19 bases lying between them. Germline CDR1 and CDR2: SGHRS and YFSETQ. The CDR3 consists of 15 residues. The CDR3 sequence: CASSGFSGREAEAFF. The CDR3 bases are TGCGCCAGCAGCGGGTTTAGCGGGCGTGAGGCTGAAGCTTTCTTT. Full variable domain (rest looked up from reference TRBV5-1 and TRBJ1-1): KAGVTQTPRYLIKTRGQQVTLSCSPISGHRSVSWYQQTPGQGLQFLFEYFSETQRNKGNFPGRFSGRQFSNSRSEMNVSTLELGDSALYLCASSGFSGREAEAFFGQGTRLTVV.

The V call is TRBV5-5, the J call TRBJ2-1, with D tentatively TRBD2 (5 bases). Germline CDR1 is SGHKS and CDR2 is YYEKEE (reference sequence). Trimming took 4 bases from V and 5 from J, leaving 13 bases between them. The CDR3 runs 14 residues. The CDR3 protein is CASSRAEQNNEQFF. CDR3 DNA: TGTGCCAGCAGCCGAGCGGAGCAGAACAATGAGCAGTTCTTC.

The chain links TRBV29-1 to TRBJ1-2; D gene ambiguous. Between the trimmed V and J ends, which lost 6 bases and 8 bases, there was a span of 13 bases. Germline lookup yields CDR1 SQVTM and CDR2 ANQGSEA. The length of the CDR3 is 11 residues. The CDR3 is CSVMGAGGYTF. In nucleotides, the CDR3 is TGCAGCGTAATGGGAGCGGGAGGCTACACCTTC.

This chain uses TRBV2 with TRBJ2-7, with 9 bases identical to TRBD1. The CDR3 has 13 amino acids. The V segment lost 5 bases and the J segment 6 bases; nucleotides outside the gene matches: 5. Germline loops: CDR1 SNHLY, CDR2 FYNNEI. CDR3 sequence reads: CASSPQTGGEQYF. The CDR3 DNA reads as TGTGCCAGCAGTCCCCAGACAGGGGGCGAGCAGTACTTC. The variable domain in full, completed from reference TRBV2 and TRBJ2-7, reads EPEVTQTPSHQVTQMGQEVILRCVPISNHLYFYWYRQILGQKVEFLVSFYNNEISEKSEIFDDQFSVERPDGSNFTLKIRSTKLEDSAMYFCASSPQTGGEQYFGPGTRLTVT.

This clone was found a few times. The chain uses TRBV10-2 and TRBJ1-6, with 9 bases that match TRBD1. V was pared by 7 bases and J by 6 bases, with 4 bases of the junction left unmatched. Germline loops: CDR1 WSHSY, CDR2 SAAADI. The CDR3 spans 14 residues. This chain's CDR3 is CASTWDRANSPLHF. The CDR3 DNA reads TGCGCCAGCACCTGGGACAGGGCTAATTCACCCCTCCACTTT.

This chain links TRBV7-9 with TRBJ2-7; no reliable D call. The CDR3 has 13 residues. V was cut by 7 bases and J by 0 bases, with 10 bases left in between. The V gene's germline CDR1 is SEHNR and CDR2 FQNEAQ (reference sequence). The CDR3 sequence is CASTGSSSYEQYF. The DNA for the CDR3 is TGTGCCAGCACTGGGTCTAGCTCCTACGAGCAGTACTTC.

The rearrangement links TRBV3-1 (or the pseudogene TRBV3-2) to TRBJ1-2; D gene ambiguous. The V end lost 2 bases, the J end lost 7 bases, and 14 bases lay between the germline ends. The germline gives CDR1 LGHDT, CDR2 YNNKEL (reference sequence). There are 14 residues in the CDR3. The CDR3 sequence: CASSQYRSPVGYTF. The CDR3 coding sequence is TGTGCCAGCAGCCAATACCGGAGCCCGGTTGGCTACACCTTC.

With regard to this clone: One junction end disagrees with the germline gene, perhaps due to a read error. The chain links TRBV3-1 (or the pseudogene TRBV3-2) to TRBJ1-2; D may be TRBD1 (5 bases). Germline V gene lookup returns CDR1 LGHDT and CDR2 YNNKEL (reference sequence). This CDR3 region has 12 residues. The CDR3 nucleotides are TGTGCCAGCAGCCCCACGTCAGGGAAGGGTTTCTTC. This encodes CASSPTSGKGFF.

The CDR3 reads CASSEPSTGPETQYF. The CDR3, as DNA: TGTGCCAGCAGTGAACCCTCGACAGGACCGGAGACCCAGTACTTC. This sequence joins TRBV25-1 and TRBJ2-5; TRBD1 is a possible D gene (6 bases). In germline, CDR1 is MGHDK, CDR2 SYGVNS. This CDR3 spans 15 amino acids. The germline V and J ends were trimmed by 2 bases and 5 bases, with 15 bases remaining between them.

The genes are TRBV3-1 (or the pseudogene TRBV3-2) and TRBJ1-4; possible D gene TRBD1, 5 bases. The germline V gene encodes CDR1 LGHDT and CDR2 YNNKEL (reference sequence). V was shortened by 3 bases and J by 8 bases, with 22 bases between the two germline ends. The length of the CDR3 is 17 residues. In DNA, the CDR3 is TGTGCCAGCAGCCAGGGGAGGGGTCTTAAGAGTAGGGAAAAACTGTTTTTT. It codes for CASSQGRGLKSREKLFF.

V is TRBV7-9 and J is TRBJ2-3; D call uncertain. The V end was cut by 5 bases, the J end by 6 bases, with 9 bases between. The CDR3 has 12 residues. Germline assignment: CDR1 SEHNR and CDR2 FQNEAQ (reference sequence). The CDR3: CASSLSLDTQYF. In nucleotides, the CDR3 is TGTGCCAGCAGCCTTTCTTTGGATACGCAGTATTTT.